This TCR beta chain derives from a study of early T cells in non-severe SARS-CoV-2 infection. Study-wide results and caveats: VDJdb matches were skewed toward anti-spike CD8 T cell responses.

About this clonotype: What it recognizes is unknown.

J gave up 10 bases and V 4 bases, and 9 bases lay outside the gene matches. Germline V gene lookup returns CDR1 GTSNPN and CDR2 SVGIG (reference sequence). The CDR3 runs 14 residues. cDNA molecules, individually, were tagged with unique molecular identifiers. MiXCR was run by TCRdb on the 5' RACE reads, yielding one entry per CDR3 protein. Seen here are around 88,000 distinct CDR3 sequences, around 15% observed once, and the top ten hold 5.5% to 8%. The sample consisted of whole blood. The rearrangement joins TRBV30 to TRBJ2-1, with 11 bases that match TRBD2. The TCR comes from an adult who was a healthcare worker with PCR-confirmed SARS-CoV-2 infection or an uninfected control (not recorded which). The CDR3, as DNA: TGTGCCTGGAATAGCGGGAGGGCCTTTGGGGAGCAGTTCTTC. The encoded protein is CAWNSGRAFGEQFF.